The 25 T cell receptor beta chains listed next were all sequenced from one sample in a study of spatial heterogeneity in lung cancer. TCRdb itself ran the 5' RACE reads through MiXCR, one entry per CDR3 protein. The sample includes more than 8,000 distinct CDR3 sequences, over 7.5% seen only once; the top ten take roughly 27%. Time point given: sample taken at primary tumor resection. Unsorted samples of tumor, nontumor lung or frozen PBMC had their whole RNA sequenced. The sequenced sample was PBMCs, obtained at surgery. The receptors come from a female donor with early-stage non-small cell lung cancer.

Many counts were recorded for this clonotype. DNA for the CDR3: TGTGCCAGCAGTGAAGTTCGGTCAGCTCCGAACACTGAAGCTTTCTTT. This translates into CASSEVRSAPNTEAFF. The rearrangement links TRBV6-1 to TRBJ1-1; unclear D gene. The CDR3 loop spans 16 amino acids. Germline values: CDR1 MNHNS, CDR2 SASEGT. Trimming removed 1 base at V and 1 base at J, with 13 bases between.

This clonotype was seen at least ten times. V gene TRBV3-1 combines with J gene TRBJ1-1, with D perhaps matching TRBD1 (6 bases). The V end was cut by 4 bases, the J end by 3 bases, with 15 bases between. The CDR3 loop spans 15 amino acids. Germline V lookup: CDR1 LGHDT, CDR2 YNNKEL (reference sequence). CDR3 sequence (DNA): TGTGCCAGCAGCCGGTACAGGGCGAAGGACACTGAAGCTTTCTTT. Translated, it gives CASSRYRAKDTEAFF.

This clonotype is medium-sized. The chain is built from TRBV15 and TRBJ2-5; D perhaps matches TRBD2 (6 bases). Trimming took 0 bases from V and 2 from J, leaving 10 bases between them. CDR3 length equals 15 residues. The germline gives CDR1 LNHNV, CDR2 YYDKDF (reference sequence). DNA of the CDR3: TGTGCCACCAGCAGAGATTCGGCGGGGCAAGAGACCCAGTACTTC. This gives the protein CATSRDSAGQETQYF.

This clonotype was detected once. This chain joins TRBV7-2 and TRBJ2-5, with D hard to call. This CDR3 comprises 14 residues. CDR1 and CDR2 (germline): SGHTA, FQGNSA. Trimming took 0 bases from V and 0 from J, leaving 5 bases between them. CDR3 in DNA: TGTGCCAGCAGCTTAGCGGGGTACCAAGAGACCCAGTACTTC. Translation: CASSLAGYQETQYF.

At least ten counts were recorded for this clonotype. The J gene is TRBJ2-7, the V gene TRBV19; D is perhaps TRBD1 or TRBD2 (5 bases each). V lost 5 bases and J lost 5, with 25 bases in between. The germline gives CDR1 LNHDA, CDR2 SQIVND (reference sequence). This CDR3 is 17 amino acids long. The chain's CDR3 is CASSRGIRQLQGDEQYF. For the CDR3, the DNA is TGTGCCAGTAGTCGGGGAATTCGACAGCTACAAGGGGACGAGCAGTACTTC.

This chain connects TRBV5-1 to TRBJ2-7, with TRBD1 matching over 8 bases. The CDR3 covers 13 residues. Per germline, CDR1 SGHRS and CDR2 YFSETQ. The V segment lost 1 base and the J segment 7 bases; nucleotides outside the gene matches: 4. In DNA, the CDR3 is TGCGCCAGCAGCTTGTCAGGGGGCCCGGAGCAGTACTTC. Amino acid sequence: CASSLSGGPEQYF.

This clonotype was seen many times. The CDR3 loop reads CASSLSAGVHYNEQFF. As DNA, the CDR3 is TGTGCCAGCAGCTTGTCGGCAGGGGTACACTACAATGAGCAGTTCTTC. This chain uses TRBV5-6 with TRBJ2-1; maybe TRBD1 (6 bases). CDR1 and CDR2 from the germline V gene are SGHDT and YYEEEE. The V gene lost 1 base and the J gene lost 3 bases, with 14 bases spanning the gap. The CDR3 loop spans 16 amino acids.

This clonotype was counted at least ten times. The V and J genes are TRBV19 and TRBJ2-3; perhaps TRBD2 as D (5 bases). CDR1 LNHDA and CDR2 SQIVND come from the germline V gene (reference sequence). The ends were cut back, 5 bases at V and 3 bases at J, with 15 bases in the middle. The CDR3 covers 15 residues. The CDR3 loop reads CASSQIARSTDTQYF. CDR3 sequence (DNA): TGTGCCAGTAGTCAAATAGCGAGATCAACAGATACGCAGTATTTT.

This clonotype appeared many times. DNA for the CDR3: TGTGCCAGCAGTTACGGGAGACTAGCGGGAGTTTCGGAGCAGTTCTTC. Amino acids: CASSYGRLAGVSEQFF. The chain is built from TRBV6-5 and TRBJ2-1, with 12 bases lining up with TRBD2. Trimming cost V 2 bases and J 10 bases; bases outside gene matches: 9. The CDR3 covers 16 residues. The germline CDR1 and CDR2 sequences are MNHEY and SVGAGI.

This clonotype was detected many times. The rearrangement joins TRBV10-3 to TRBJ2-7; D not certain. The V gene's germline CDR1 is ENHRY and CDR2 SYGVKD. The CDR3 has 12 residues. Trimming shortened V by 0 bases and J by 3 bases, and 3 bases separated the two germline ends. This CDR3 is CAISESGYEQYF. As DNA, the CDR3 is TGTGCCATCAGTGAGTCCGGCTACGAGCAGTACTTC.

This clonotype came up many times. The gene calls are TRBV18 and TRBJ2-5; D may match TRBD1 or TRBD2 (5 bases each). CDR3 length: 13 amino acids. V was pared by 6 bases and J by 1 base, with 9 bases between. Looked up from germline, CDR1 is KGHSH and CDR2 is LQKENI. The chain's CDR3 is CASSLGTQETQYF. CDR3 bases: TGTGCCAGCTCTCTTGGGACCCAAGAGACCCAGTACTTC.

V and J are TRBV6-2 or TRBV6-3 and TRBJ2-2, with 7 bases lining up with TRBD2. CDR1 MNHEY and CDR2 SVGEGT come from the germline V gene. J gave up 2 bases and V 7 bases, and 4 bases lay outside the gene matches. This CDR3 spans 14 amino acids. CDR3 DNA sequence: TGTGCCAGCACAGCGGGGCCCAACACCGGGGAGCTGTTTTTT. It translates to CASTAGPNTGELFF.

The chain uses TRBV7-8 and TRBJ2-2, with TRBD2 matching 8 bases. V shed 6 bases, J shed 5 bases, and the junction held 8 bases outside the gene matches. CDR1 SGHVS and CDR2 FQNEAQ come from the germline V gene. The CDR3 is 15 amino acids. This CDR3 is CASRAGRAGTGELFF. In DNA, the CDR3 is TGTGCCAGCAGGGCCGGGAGGGCCGGAACCGGGGAGCTGTTTTTT. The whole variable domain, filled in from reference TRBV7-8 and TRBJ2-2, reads GAGVSQSPRYKVAKRGQDVALRCDPISGHVSLFWYQQALGQGPEFLTYFQNEAQLDKSGLPSDRFFAERPEGSVSTLKIQRTQQEDSAVYLCASRAGRAGTGELFFGEGSRLTVL.

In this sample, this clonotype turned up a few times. CDR3: CASSQDVAGGTEAFF. The CDR3 DNA follows: TGCGCCAGCAGCCAAGATGTTGCTGGAGGCACTGAAGCTTTCTTT. The V call is TRBV4-1, the J call TRBJ1-1; D is uncertain. The germline V gene has CDR1 MGHRA and CDR2 YSYEKL. This CDR3 contains 15 residues. Between the trimmed V and J ends, which lost 0 bases and 4 bases, there was a span of 12 bases.

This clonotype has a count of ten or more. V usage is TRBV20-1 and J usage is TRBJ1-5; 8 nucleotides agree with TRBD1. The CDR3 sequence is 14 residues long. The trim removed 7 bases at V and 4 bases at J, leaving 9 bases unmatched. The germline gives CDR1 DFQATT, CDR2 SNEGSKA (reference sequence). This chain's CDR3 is CSVDGQGQNQPQHF. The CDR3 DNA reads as TGCAGTGTAGATGGACAGGGACAGAATCAGCCCCAGCATTTT.

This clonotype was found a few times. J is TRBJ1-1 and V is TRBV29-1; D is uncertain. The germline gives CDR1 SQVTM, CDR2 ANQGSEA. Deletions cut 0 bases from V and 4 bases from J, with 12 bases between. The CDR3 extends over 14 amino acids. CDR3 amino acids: CSVEDRPGGTEAFF. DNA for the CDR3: TGCAGCGTTGAAGATCGGCCAGGAGGCACTGAAGCTTTCTTT.

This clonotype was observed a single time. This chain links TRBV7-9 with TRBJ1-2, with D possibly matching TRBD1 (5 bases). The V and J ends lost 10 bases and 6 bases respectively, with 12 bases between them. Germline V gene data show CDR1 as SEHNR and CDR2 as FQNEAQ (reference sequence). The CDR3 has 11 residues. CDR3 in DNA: TGTGCCACCCCGGGACCGGATGGCTACACCTTC. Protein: CATPGPDGYTF.

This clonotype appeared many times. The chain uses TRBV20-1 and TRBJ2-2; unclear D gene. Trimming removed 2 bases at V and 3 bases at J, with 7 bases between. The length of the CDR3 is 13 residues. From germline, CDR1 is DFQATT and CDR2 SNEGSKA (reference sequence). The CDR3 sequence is CSARQSDTGELFF. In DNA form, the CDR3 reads TGCAGTGCTAGACAGTCTGACACCGGGGAGCTGTTTTTT.

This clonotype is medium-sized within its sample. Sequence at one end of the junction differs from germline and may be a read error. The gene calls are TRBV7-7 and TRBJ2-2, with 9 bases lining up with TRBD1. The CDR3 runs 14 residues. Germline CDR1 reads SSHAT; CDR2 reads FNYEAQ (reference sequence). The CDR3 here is CASSEGQGTGELFF. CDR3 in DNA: TGTGCTAGCAGCGAGGGACAGGGCACCGGGGAGCTGTTTTTT.

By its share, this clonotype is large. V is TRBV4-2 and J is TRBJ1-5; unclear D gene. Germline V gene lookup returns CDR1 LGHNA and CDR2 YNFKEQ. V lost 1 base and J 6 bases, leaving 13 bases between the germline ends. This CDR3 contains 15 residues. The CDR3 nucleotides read TGTGCCAGCAGCCAAGGAGAGAATTTATTTCAGCCCCAGCATTTT. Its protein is CASSQGENLFQPQHF.

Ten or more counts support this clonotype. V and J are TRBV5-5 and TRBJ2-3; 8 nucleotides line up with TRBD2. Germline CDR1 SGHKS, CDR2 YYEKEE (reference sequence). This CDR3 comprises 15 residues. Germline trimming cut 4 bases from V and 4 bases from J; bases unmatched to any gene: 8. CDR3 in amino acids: CASSKSGSSSDTQYF. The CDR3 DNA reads TGTGCCAGCAGCAAAAGCGGGAGTAGCTCAGATACGCAGTATTTT.

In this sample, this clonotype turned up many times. The CDR3 loop reads CASSLPGGVIYEQYF. CDR3 coding DNA: TGTGCCAGCAGTTTACCGGGAGGGGTTATCTACGAGCAGTACTTC. The chain has TRBV28 and TRBJ2-7; 8 bases are a match to TRBD2. Unmatched junction bases numbered 6, after V lost 2 bases and J lost 3 bases. In germline, CDR1 is MDHEN, CDR2 SYDVKM. The CDR3 runs 15 residues.

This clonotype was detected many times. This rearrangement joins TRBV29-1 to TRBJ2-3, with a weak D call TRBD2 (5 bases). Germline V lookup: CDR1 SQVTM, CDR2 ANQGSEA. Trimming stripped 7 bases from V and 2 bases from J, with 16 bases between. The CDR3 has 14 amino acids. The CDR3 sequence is CSAQRSEHTDTQYF. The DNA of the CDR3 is TGCAGCGCACAGCGGTCGGAGCACACAGATACGCAGTATTTT.

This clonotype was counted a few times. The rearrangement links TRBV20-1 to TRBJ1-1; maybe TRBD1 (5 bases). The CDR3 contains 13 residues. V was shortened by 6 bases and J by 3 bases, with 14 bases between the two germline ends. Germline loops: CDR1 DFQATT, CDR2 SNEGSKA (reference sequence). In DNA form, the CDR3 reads TGCAGTGCCAGGGCGCAGATTGACACTGAAGCTTTCTTT. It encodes CSARAQIDTEAFF.

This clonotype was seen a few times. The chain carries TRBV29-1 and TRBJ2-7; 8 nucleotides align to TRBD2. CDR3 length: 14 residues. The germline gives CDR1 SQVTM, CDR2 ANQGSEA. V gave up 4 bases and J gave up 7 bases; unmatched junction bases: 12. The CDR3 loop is CSVVITGGPREQYF. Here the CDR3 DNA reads TGCAGCGTTGTGATAACGGGAGGGCCGAGGGAGCAGTACTTC.